Below, one T cell receptor (beta chain) is given with its context. This specimen comes from a study of control samples from healthy donors and cancer patients. Assay: immunoSEQ multiplex PCR; the TCRdb copy retains only in-frame clones and omits some. The sample lists 65,000 to 90,000 clones; about 94% were seen once. The CDR3 has 15 residues. Germline lookup yields CDR1 MGHRA and CDR2 YSYEKL. The V end was cut by 2 bases, the J end by 7 bases, with 12 bases between. This sequence joins TRBV4-1 and TRBJ1-6; D not resolved. The specimen sequenced was blood. This sequence originates from a woman under 40 in good health. DNA of the CDR3: TGCGCCAGCAGCCAAATCAACAGAGAGAATTCACCCCTCCACTTT. This gives the protein CASSQINRENSPLHF.